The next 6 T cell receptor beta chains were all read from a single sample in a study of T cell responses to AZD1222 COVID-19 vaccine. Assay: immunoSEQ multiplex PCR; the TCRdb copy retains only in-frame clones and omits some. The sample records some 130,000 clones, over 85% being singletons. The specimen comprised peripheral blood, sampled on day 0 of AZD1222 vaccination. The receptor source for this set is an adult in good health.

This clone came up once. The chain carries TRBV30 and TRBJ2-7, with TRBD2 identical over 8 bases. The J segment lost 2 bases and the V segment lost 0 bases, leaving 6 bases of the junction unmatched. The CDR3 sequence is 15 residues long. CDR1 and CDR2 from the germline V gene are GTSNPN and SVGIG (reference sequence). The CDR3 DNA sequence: TGTGCCTGGAGTGTAGGTAGCGGGACCGCCTACGAGCAGTACTTC. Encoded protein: CAWSVGSGTAYEQYF.

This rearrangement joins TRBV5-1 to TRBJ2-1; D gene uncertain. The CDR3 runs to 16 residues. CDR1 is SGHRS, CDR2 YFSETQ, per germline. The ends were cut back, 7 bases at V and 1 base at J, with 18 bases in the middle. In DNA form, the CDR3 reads TGCGCCAGCCACCAAGGAGCTGCCCTTTCCTACAATGAGCAGTTCTTC. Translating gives CASHQGAALSYNEQFF.

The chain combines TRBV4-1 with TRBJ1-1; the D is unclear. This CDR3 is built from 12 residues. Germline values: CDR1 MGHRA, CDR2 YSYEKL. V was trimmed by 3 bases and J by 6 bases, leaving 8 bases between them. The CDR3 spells CASSQSGAEAFF. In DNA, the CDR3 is TGCGCCAGCAGCCAGAGCGGGGCTGAAGCTTTCTTT.

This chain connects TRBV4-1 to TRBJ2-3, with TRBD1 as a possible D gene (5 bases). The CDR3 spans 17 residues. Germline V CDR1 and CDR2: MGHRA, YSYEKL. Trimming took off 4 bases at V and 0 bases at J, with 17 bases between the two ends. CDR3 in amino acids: CASSPTIGAVSTDTQYF. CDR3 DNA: TGCGCCAGCAGCCCAACGATAGGGGCAGTTAGCACAGATACGCAGTATTTT.

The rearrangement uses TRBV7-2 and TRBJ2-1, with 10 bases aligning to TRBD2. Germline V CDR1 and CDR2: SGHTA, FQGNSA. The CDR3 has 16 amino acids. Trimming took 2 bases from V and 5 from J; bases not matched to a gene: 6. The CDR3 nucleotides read TGTGCCAGCAGCTTATTTGGGACTAGCGACCACAATGAGCAGTTCTTC. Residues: CASSLFGTSDHNEQFF.

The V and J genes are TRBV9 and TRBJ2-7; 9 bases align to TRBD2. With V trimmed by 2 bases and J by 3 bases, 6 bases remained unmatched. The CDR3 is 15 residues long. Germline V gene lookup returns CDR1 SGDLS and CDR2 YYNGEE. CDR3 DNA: TGTGCCAGCAGCGTGACCGGGACTAGCATCTACGAGCAGTACTTC. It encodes CASSVTGTSIYEQYF.